This is a list of T cell receptor beta chains from one sample in a study of T cell responses to AZD1222 COVID-19 vaccine. The repertoire was sequenced with immunoSEQ multiplex PCR; TCRdb's copy has only in-frame clones and lacks some. The sample consists of about 86,000 clones, around 90% of them appearing once. This specimen consisted of peripheral blood, obtained on day 0 of AZD1222 vaccination. These receptors all come from an adult in good health. CDR3s include the opening cysteine and the closing phenylalanine or tryptophan. A D gene is named only where the DNA matches it firmly. The listing skips clone size in some rows; elsewhere it reads once, few, many or a size class.

v_call: TRBV5-1
d_call: -
clone_size: -
j_call: TRBJ2-1
cdr3_nt: TGCGCCAGCAGCTGGGGGTTGGGTAGTGGGCAGTTCTTC
cdr3_aa: CASSWGLGSGQFF

v_call: TRBV20-1
d_call: -
clone_size: -
j_call: TRBJ1-1
cdr3_nt: TGCAATGGTGTCCTAGGAGCTGAAGCTTTCTTT
cdr3_aa: CNGVLGAEAFF

v_call: TRBV6-5
d_call: -
clone_size: -
j_call: TRBJ2-5
cdr3_nt: TGTGCCACCAAGGGGTCTCACGGAGGGGAGACCCAGTACTTC
cdr3_aa: CATKGSHGGETQYF

v_call: TRBV28
d_call: -
clone_size: -
j_call: TRBJ2-7
cdr3_nt: TGTGCCAGCAGCCTCCGGGGGACGGGCTACGAGCAGTACTTC
cdr3_aa: CASSLRGTGYEQYF

v_call: TRBV6-5
d_call: TRBD2
clone_size: -
j_call: TRBJ2-1
cdr3_nt: TGTGCCAGCAGTTACACTAGCGGGAGGAGCAATGAGCAGTTCTTC
cdr3_aa: CASSYTSGRSNEQFF

v_call: TRBV27
d_call: TRBD1
clone_size: -
j_call: TRBJ1-1
cdr3_nt: TGTGCCAGCAGCGGACAGGGTAGGACTGAAGCTTTCTTT
cdr3_aa: CASSGQGRTEAFF

v_call: TRBV28
d_call: -
clone_size: -
j_call: TRBJ1-5
cdr3_nt: TGTGCCAGCAGATCGACGGTTAGCAATCAGCCCCAGCATTTT
cdr3_aa: CASRSTVSNQPQHF

v_call: TRBV28
d_call: -
clone_size: -
j_call: TRBJ2-3
cdr3_nt: TGTGCCAGCAGTTTATACTTAGCGGACAAAGATACGCAGTATTTT
cdr3_aa: CASSLYLADKDTQYF

v_call: TRBV5-4
d_call: -
clone_size: -
j_call: TRBJ1-1
cdr3_nt: TGTGCCAGCAGCCCAAGGGGGGGTATGAACACTGAAGCTTTCTTT
cdr3_aa: CASSPRGGMNTEAFF

v_call: TRBV28
d_call: -
clone_size: -
j_call: TRBJ1-5
cdr3_nt: TGTGCCAGCAGCTTACAGTATCACAGGGTTTATAGCAATCAGCCCCAGCATTTT
cdr3_aa: CASSLQYHRVYSNQPQHF

v_call: TRBV3-1/TRBV3-2
d_call: TRBD1
clone_size: once
j_call: TRBJ1-3
cdr3_nt: TGTGCCAGCAGCCTCGGACAGGGGGGTGGAAACACCATATATTTT
cdr3_aa: CASSLGQGGGNTIYF

v_call: TRBV6-2/TRBV6-3
d_call: TRBD2
clone_size: -
j_call: TRBJ2-5
cdr3_nt: TGTGCCAGCAGTTACCTGCTAGCGGGAGTTTCGGAGACCCAGTACTTC
cdr3_aa: CASSYLLAGVSETQYF

v_call: TRBV18
d_call: -
clone_size: once
j_call: TRBJ1-1
cdr3_nt: TGTGCCAGCTCACCCTACGGGGCTGAAGCTTTCTTT
cdr3_aa: CASSPYGAEAFF

v_call: TRBV19
d_call: -
clone_size: -
j_call: TRBJ1-5
cdr3_nt: TGTGCCAGTAGTATAGGGAACGGCAATCAGCCCCAGCATTTT
cdr3_aa: CASSIGNGNQPQHF

v_call: TRBV15
d_call: -
clone_size: once
j_call: TRBJ1-5
cdr3_nt: TGTGCCACCAGCCGGACGGATAGCAATCAGCCCCAGCATTTT
cdr3_aa: CATSRTDSNQPQHF

v_call: TRBV6-1
d_call: -
clone_size: once
j_call: TRBJ2-5
cdr3_nt: TGTGCCAGCAGTGAATTAACGCAAGAGACCCAGTACTTC
cdr3_aa: CASSELTQETQYF

v_call: TRBV28
d_call: -
clone_size: medium-sized
j_call: TRBJ2-2
cdr3_nt: TGTGCCAGCAGCGCTCGGGGGAGCGGAGGGTCCGGGGAGCTGTTTTTT
cdr3_aa: CASSARGSGGSGELFF

v_call: TRBV15
d_call: -
clone_size: -
j_call: TRBJ2-7
cdr3_nt: TGTGCCACCAGCAGAGCCGGGAGCTCCTACGAGCAGTACTTC
cdr3_aa: CATSRAGSSYEQYF

v_call: TRBV6-6
d_call: -
clone_size: few
j_call: TRBJ2-7
cdr3_nt: TGTGCCAGCTGTGGGGGAATCCACGAGCAGTACTTC
cdr3_aa: CASCGGIHEQYF

v_call: TRBV9
d_call: -
clone_size: -
j_call: TRBJ1-2
cdr3_nt: TGTGCCAGCAGCGCTACCGGGACGGATGGCTACACCTTC
cdr3_aa: CASSATGTDGYTF

v_call: TRBV2
d_call: -
clone_size: -
j_call: TRBJ2-3
cdr3_nt: TGTGCCAGCGACTTGGTGGTACTCCGGGACGATACGCAGTATTTT
cdr3_aa: CASDLVVLRDDTQYF

v_call: TRBV28
d_call: -
clone_size: -
j_call: TRBJ1-1
cdr3_nt: TGTGCCAGCAGAGAGGTAGACACTGAAGCTTTCTTT
cdr3_aa: CASREVDTEAFF

v_call: TRBV5-6
d_call: -
clone_size: -
j_call: TRBJ1-1
cdr3_nt: TGTGCCAGCAAGGTCGACAGAGCGAACACTGAAGCTTTCTTT
cdr3_aa: CASKVDRANTEAFF

v_call: TRBV5-1
d_call: TRBD1
clone_size: once
j_call: TRBJ1-1
cdr3_nt: TGCGCCAGCAGCTCTACCGGGACAGGGGCGCTCACTGAAGCTTTCTTT
cdr3_aa: CASSSTGTGALTEAFF

v_call: TRBV6-6
d_call: TRBD2
clone_size: -
j_call: TRBJ2-1
cdr3_nt: TGTGCCAGCAGCCGGACCCCCTCTAGCGGCCACAATGAGCAGTTCTTC
cdr3_aa: CASSRTPSSGHNEQFF

v_call: TRBV6-6
d_call: -
clone_size: -
j_call: TRBJ2-7
cdr3_nt: TGTGCCAGCAGTCGACCACCGGACGGGTACTACGAGCAGTACTTC
cdr3_aa: CASSRPPDGYYEQYF

v_call: TRBV10-2
d_call: -
clone_size: -
j_call: TRBJ2-7
cdr3_nt: TGCGCCAGCAGTGTCCTCGCCCGTGCCTACGAGCAGTACTTC
cdr3_aa: CASSVLARAYEQYF

v_call: TRBV5-1
d_call: TRBD1
clone_size: -
j_call: TRBJ2-2
cdr3_nt: TGCGCCAGCAGCCGGGACAGGCGGTCGAACACCGGGGAGCTGTTTTTT
cdr3_aa: CASSRDRRSNTGELFF

v_call: TRBV28
d_call: TRBD2
clone_size: few
j_call: TRBJ2-3
cdr3_nt: TGTGCCAGCAGTTCCCTAGCGGGAGGGCTGAATACGCAGTATTTT
cdr3_aa: CASSSLAGGLNTQYF

v_call: TRBV28
d_call: -
clone_size: -
j_call: TRBJ2-5
cdr3_nt: TGTGCCAGCAGTCTCGGACGGAACCAAGAGACCCAGTACTTC
cdr3_aa: CASSLGRNQETQYF